This T cell receptor (beta chain) was recovered during a study of T cell changes during pregnancy in multiple sclerosis. This table comes from immunoSEQ multiplex PCR, and its TCRdb copy is limited to in-frame clones, with some not included. The sample gives around 30,000 clones, 85% to 95% of which show up once; 5% to 6% is in the top ten. Germline trimming cut 4 bases from V and 2 bases from J; bases unmatched to any gene: 7. The germline V gene has CDR1 SGDLS and CDR2 YYNGEE. CDR3 length: 15 amino acids. Sequenced here: CD8+ T cells from peripheral blood mononuclear cells, sampled before pregnancy. This clonotype was sampled from a female donor with multiple sclerosis, enrolled in a pregnancy study. The rearrangement uses TRBV9 and TRBJ2-7; 9 nucleotides line up with TRBD2. The CDR3, as DNA: TGTGCCAGCAGCCCCAGCCTAGCGGGGACCTACGAGCAGTACTTC. It codes for CASSPSLAGTYEQYF.